Each of the 3 T cell receptor beta chains below was sequenced from the same sample in a study of OX40 agonist ivuxolimab in advanced cancers. Assay: immunoSEQ multiplex PCR; the TCRdb copy retains only in-frame clones and omits some. Of 57,000 or so clones listed, 92% are singletons. The sequencing used CD4+ or CD8+ T cells sorted from blood, collected in a trial of the OX40 agonist ivuxolimab. Every receptor here comes from an adult with an advanced solid tumor such as melanoma, head and neck, liver or kidney cancer.

The rearrangement links TRBV30 to TRBJ1-3; D gene ambiguous. Trimming took 5 bases from V and 4 from J, leaving 12 bases between them. The germline gives CDR1 GTSNPN, CDR2 SVGIG (reference sequence). The CDR3 is made up of 13 amino acids. In DNA, the CDR3 is TGTGCCTGGTCGGGCTTGGAGGGAAACACCATATATTTT. Translation: CAWSGLEGNTIYF.

The gene calls are TRBV5-6 and TRBJ1-1; D call uncertain. V lost 3 bases and J 7 bases, leaving 7 bases between the germline ends. The length of the CDR3 is 11 residues. The germline V gene has CDR1 SGHDT and CDR2 YYEEEE. This chain's CDR3 is CASSSEFEAFF. In DNA, the CDR3 is TGTGCCAGCAGCTCAGAGTTTGAAGCTTTCTTT.

This chain links TRBV18 with TRBJ2-3, with D perhaps matching TRBD1 or TRBD2 (5 bases each). Germline loops: CDR1 KGHSH, CDR2 LQKENI. The CDR3 has 17 residues. Trimming removed 5 bases from V and 1 base from J, with 19 bases in between. The chain's CDR3 is CASSNTEGIYRTDTQYF. CDR3 DNA: TGTGCCAGCTCAAACACCGAGGGGATATATCGCACAGATACGCAGTATTTT.